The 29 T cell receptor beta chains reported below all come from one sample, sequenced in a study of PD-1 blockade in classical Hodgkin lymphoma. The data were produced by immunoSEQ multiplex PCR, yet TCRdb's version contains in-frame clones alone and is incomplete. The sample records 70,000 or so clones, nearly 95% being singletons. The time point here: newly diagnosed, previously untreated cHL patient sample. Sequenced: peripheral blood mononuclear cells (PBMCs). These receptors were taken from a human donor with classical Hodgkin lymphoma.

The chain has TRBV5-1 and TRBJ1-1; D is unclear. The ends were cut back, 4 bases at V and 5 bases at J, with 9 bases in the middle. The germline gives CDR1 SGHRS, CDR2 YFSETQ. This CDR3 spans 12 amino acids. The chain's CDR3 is CASSLTYTEAFF. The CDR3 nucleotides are TGCGCCAGCAGCCTAACCTATACTGAAGCTTTCTTT.

The CDR3 DNA follows: TGTGCCAGCAGCCGTTCGATCGGCAGAAATGGCTACACCTTC. It is translated as CASSRSIGRNGYTF. The chain links TRBV7-8 to TRBJ1-2; the D is unclear. V lost 5 bases to trimming and J lost 6 bases, with 16 bases between them. CDR3 length: 14 residues. From germline, CDR1 is SGHVS and CDR2 FQNEAQ.

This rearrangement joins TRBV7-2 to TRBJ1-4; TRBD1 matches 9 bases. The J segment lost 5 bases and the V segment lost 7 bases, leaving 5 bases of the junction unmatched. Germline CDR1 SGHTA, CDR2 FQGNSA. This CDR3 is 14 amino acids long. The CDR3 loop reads CASKTGTGNEKLFF. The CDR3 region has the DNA TGTGCCAGCAAGACCGGGACAGGGAATGAAAAACTGTTTTTT.

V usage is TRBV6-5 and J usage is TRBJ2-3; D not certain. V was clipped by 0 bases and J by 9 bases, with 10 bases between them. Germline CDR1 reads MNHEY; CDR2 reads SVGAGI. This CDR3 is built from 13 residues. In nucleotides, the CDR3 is TGTGCCAGCAGTTACTCCCCGGGCAGCACGCAGTATTTT. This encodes CASSYSPGSTQYF.

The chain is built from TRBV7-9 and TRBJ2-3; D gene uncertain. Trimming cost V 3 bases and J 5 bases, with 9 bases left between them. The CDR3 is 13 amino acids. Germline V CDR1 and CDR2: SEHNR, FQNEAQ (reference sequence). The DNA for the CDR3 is TGTGCCAGCAGCTTCACCCAGAGAGATACGCAGTATTTT. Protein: CASSFTQRDTQYF.

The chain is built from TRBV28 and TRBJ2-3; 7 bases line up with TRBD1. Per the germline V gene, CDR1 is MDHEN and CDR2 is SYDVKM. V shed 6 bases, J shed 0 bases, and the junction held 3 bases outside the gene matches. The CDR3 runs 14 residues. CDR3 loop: CASRSTGSTDTQYF. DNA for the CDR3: TGTGCCAGCAGATCGACAGGGAGCACAGATACGCAGTATTTT.

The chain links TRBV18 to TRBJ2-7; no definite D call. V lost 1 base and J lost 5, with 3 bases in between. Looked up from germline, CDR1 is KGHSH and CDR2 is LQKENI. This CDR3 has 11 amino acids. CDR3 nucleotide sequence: TGTGCCAGCTCACCACTGGACGAGCAGTACTTC. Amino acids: CASSPLDEQYF.

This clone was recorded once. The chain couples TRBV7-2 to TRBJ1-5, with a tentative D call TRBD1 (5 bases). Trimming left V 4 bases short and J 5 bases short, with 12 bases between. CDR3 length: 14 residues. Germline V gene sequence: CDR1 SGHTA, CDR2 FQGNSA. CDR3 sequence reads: CASSSDSSYQPQHF. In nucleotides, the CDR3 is TGTGCCAGCAGCTCCGACAGCTCTTATCAGCCCCAGCATTTT.

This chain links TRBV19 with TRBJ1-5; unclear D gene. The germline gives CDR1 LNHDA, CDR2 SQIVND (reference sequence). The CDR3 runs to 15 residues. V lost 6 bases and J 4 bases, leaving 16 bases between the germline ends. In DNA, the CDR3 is TGTGCCAGTAGCCGAGAGGGAGAGTGGAATCAGCCCCAGCATTTT. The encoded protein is CASSREGEWNQPQHF.

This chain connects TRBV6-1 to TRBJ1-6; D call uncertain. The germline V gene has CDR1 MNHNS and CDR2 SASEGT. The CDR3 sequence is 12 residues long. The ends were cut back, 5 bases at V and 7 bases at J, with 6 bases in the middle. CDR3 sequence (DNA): TGTGCCAGCAGTAATCCCAATTCACCCCTCCACTTT. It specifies CASSNPNSPLHF.

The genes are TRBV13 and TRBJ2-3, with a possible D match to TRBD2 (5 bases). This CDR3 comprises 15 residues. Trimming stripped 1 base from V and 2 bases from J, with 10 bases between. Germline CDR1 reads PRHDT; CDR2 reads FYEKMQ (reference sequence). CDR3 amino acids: CASSLERVITDTQYF. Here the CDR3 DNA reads TGTGCCAGCAGCTTAGAGAGGGTGATCACAGATACGCAGTATTTT.

This CDR3 is CASSLAGQYNEQFF. The CDR3 DNA follows: TGTGCCAGCAGCTTAGCGGGGCAATACAATGAGCAGTTCTTC. This chain joins TRBV11-1 and TRBJ2-1; maybe TRBD1 (5 bases). Trimming pared 0 bases from V and 4 bases from J, leaving 7 bases between. Looked up from germline, CDR1 is SGHAT and CDR2 is FQDESV (reference sequence). CDR3 size: 14 residues.

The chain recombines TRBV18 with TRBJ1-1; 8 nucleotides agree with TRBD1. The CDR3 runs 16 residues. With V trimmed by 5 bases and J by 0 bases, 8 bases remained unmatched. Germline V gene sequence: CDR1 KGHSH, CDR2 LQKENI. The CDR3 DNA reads TGTGCCAGCTCAGTGGACAGGGACCCGATGAACACTGAAGCTTTCTTT. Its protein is CASSVDRDPMNTEAFF.

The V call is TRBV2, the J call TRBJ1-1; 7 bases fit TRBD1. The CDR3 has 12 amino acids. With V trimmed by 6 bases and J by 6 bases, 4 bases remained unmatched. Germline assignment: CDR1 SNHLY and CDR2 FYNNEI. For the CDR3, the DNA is TGTGCCAGCAGGAGACAGGGACCTGAAGCTTTCTTT. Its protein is CASRRQGPEAFF.

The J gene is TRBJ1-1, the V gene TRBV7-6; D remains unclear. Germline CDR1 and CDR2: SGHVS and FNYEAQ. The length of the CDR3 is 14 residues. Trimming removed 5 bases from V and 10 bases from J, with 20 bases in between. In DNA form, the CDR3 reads TGTGCCAGCAGCCCCACCGGCAGGCCGGTAAGAGCTTTCTTT. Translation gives CASSPTGRPVRAFF. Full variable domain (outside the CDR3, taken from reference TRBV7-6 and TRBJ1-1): GAGVSQSPRYKVTKRGQDVALRCDPISGHVSLYWYRQALGQGPEFLTYFNYEAQQDKSGLPNDRFSAERPEGSISTLTIQRTEQRDSAMYRCASSPTGRPVRAFFGQGTRLTVV.

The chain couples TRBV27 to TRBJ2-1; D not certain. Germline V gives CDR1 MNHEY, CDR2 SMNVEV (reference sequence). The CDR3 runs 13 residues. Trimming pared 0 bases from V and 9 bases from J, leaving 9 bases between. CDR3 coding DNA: TGTGCCAGCAGTTTATCTGCTGCTACTGAGCAGTTCTTC. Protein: CASSLSAATEQFF.

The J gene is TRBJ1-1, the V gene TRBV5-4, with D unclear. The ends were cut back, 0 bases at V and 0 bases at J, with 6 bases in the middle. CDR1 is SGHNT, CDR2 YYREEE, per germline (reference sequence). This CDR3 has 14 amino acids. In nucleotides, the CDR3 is TGTGCCAGCAGCTTGGCCCCCCTGAACACTGAAGCTTTCTTT. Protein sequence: CASSLAPLNTEAFF.

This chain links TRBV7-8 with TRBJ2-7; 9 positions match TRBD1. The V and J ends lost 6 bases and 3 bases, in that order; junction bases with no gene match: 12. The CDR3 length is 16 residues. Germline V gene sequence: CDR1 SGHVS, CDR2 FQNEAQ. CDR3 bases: TGTGCCAGCAGTTCACCCTTCGGGACAGGGATCTACGAGCAGTACTTC. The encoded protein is CASSSPFGTGIYEQYF.

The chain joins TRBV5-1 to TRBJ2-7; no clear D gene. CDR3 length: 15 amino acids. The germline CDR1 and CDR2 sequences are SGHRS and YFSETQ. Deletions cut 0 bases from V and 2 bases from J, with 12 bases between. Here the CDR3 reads CASSLAWQAAYEQYF. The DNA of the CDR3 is TGCGCCAGCAGCTTGGCCTGGCAGGCCGCCTACGAGCAGTACTTC.

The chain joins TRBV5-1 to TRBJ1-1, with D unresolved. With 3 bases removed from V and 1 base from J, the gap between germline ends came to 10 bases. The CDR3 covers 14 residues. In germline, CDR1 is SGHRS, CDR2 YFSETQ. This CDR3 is CASSSMAGNTEAFF. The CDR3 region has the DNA TGCGCCAGCAGCTCGATGGCAGGGAACACTGAAGCTTTCTTT.

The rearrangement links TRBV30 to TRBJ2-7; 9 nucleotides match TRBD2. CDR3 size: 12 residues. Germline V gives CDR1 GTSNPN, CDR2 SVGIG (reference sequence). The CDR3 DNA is TGTGCGGCGGGACTAGCAGCCTACGAGCAGTACTTC. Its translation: CAAGLAAYEQYF.

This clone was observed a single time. CDR3 amino acids: CASSERGYAKAFF. Here the CDR3 DNA reads TGTGCCAGCAGCGAACGGGGATACGCTAAAGCTTTCTTT. The chain couples TRBV7-9 to TRBJ1-1; the D is unclear. There are 13 residues in the CDR3. The V and J ends lost 5 bases and 9 bases respectively, with 16 bases between them. Germline V lookup: CDR1 SEHNR, CDR2 FQNEAQ (reference sequence).

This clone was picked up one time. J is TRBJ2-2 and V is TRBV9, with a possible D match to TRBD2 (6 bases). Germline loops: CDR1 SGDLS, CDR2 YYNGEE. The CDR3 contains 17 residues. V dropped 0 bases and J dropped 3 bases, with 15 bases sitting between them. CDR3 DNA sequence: TGTGCCAGCAGCGTAGCGGCTATAGGAGGGCACACCGGGGAGCTGTTTTTT. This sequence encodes CASSVAAIGGHTGELFF.

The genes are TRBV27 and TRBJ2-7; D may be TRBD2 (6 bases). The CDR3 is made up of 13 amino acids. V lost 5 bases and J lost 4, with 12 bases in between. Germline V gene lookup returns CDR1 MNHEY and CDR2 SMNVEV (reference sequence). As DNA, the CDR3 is TGTGCCAGCAGTGTTGCGGAGGGATACGAGCAGTACTTC. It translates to CASSVAEGYEQYF.

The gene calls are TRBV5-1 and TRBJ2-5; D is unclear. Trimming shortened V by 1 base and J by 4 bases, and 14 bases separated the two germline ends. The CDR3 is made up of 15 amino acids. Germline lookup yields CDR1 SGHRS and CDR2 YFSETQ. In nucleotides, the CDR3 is TGCGCCAGCAGCTTGACCGTATTGAGCGTAGAGACCCAGTACTTC. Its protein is CASSLTVLSVETQYF.

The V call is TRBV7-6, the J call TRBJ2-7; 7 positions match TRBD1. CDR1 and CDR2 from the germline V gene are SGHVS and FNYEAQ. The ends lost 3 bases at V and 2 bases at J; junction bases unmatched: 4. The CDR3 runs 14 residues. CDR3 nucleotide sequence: TGTGCCAGCAGCTTGGGGACAGAGCCCTACGAGCAGTACTTC. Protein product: CASSLGTEPYEQYF. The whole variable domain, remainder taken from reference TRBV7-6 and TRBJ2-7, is GAGVSQSPRYKVTKRGQDVALRCDPISGHVSLYWYRQALGQGPEFLTYFNYEAQQDKSGLPNDRFSAERPEGSISTLTIQRTEQRDSAMYRCASSLGTEPYEQYFGPGTRLTVT.

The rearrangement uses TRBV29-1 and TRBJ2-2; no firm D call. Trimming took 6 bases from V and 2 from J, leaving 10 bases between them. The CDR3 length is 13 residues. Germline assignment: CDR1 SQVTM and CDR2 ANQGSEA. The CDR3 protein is CSVHGRNTGELFF. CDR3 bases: TGCAGCGTCCACGGAAGAAACACCGGGGAGCTGTTTTTT.

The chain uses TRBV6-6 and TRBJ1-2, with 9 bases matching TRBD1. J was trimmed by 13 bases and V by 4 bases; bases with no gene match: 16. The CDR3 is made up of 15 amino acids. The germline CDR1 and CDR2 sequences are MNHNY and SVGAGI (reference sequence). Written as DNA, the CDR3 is TGTGCCAGCAGTTTTACAGGGGGCGCGTCCATCGAGTGCACCTTC. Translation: CASSFTGGASIECTF.

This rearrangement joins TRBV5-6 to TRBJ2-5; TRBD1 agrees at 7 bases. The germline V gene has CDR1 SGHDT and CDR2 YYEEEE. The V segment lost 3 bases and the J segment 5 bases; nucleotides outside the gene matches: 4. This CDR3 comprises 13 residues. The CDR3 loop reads CASSWGQIETQYF. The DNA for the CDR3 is TGTGCCAGCAGCTGGGGACAGATTGAGACCCAGTACTTC.